This T cell receptor (beta chain) was recovered during a study of cytomegalovirus exposure and HLA in healthy donors. Comment on this clone: What it binds is not known.

Overall study findings and caveats: Cytomegalovirus-associated status was assigned to 164 TCR beta chains. TCR beta chains associated with HLA were, in a later analysis, more clonally expanded than equally common others. A classifier reportedly called cytomegalovirus status with high sensitivity and specificity. Most of the TCR beta V segments (in an earlier analysis) were productive either about 87% or about 30% of the time.

V was clipped by 2 bases and J by 4 bases, with 14 bases between them. This CDR3 is built from 16 residues. Looked up from germline, CDR1 is SGHVS and CDR2 is FQNEAQ. PCR was performed using 60 Vbeta and 13 Jbeta primers. The table came from immunoSEQ multiplex PCR; TCRdb's copy has only in-frame clones and leaves some out. The sample has approximately 190,000 clones; 82% are singletons. This receptor was obtained from a young woman in good health and CMV-seronegative. This chain joins TRBV7-8 and TRBJ1-4; D call uncertain. The sample was PBMCs. This chain's CDR3 is CASSLKVGLFNEKLFF. CDR3 sequence (DNA): TGTGCCAGCAGCTTAAAAGTGGGCCTGTTTAATGAAAAACTGTTTTTT. Combining the CDR3 with reference TRBV7-8 and TRBJ1-4 gives the whole variable domain GAGVSQSPRYKVAKRGQDVALRCDPISGHVSLFWYQQALGQGPEFLTYFQNEAQLDKSGLPSDRFFAERPEGSVSTLKIQRTQQEDSAVYLCASSLKVGLFNEKLFFGSGTQLSVL.